These T cell receptor beta chains were read from a single sample in a study of cytomegalovirus exposure and HLA in healthy donors. The table came from immunoSEQ multiplex PCR; TCRdb's copy has only in-frame clones and leaves some out. Among fewer than 350,000 clones listed, roughly 89% were seen once. Sequenced material: PBMCs. These receptors were collected from a woman younger than 30 in good health and CMV-seronegative. The CDR3 runs from the conserved cysteine through the conserved F or W. Each record gives: V gene, CDR3 length, D gene, clone size, J gene, CDR3 DNA, CDR3 protein. D genes are given only for firm matches. Only part of the rows carry a size: once, few, many, or a class if the clone is expanded.

TRBV9,15,TRBD1,-,TRBJ2-7,TGTGCCAGCAGCGGTGGGACAGTGCCACCCTACGAGCAGTACTTC,CASSGGTVPPYEQYF
TRBV28,16,TRBD1,-,TRBJ2-7,TGTGCCAGCAGCTTACCCTTCCAGGGGGCGATGCGCGAGCAGTACTTC,CASSLPFQGAMREQYF
TRBV11-3,15,TRBD2,few,TRBJ2-1,TGTGCCAGCAGTAAGCTAGCGGGGCCTTACAATGAGCAGTTCTTC,CASSKLAGPYNEQFF
TRBV4-1,16,-,-,TRBJ1-3,TGCGCCAGCAGCCAAGACCGGGGGACGGCCGGAAACACCATATATTTT,CASSQDRGTAGNTIYF
TRBV19,13,-,-,TRBJ1-1,TGTGCCAGTAATCGGCAGGGCTTGACTGAAGCTTTCTTT,CASNRQGLTEAFF
TRBV11-2,14,-,-,TRBJ1-2,TGTGCCAGCAGCTCCCTCGGACAGACCTATGGCTACACCTTC,CASSSLGQTYGYTF
TRBV7-3,13,-,once,TRBJ1-1,TGTGCCAGCAGCTTAGGCAAGAACACTGAAGCTTTCTTT,CASSLGKNTEAFF
TRBV11-3,12,-,-,TRBJ2-1,TGTGCCAGCAGCTTAGAGGGGGGTGAGCAGTTCTTC,CASSLEGGEQFF
TRBV19,13,-,-,TRBJ2-7,TGTGCCAGTAGTACGACAGTCTCCTACGAGCAGTACTTC,CASSTTVSYEQYF
TRBV7-9,15,-,-,TRBJ2-7,TGTGCCAGCAGCTTACTCAGGGTAGCCGCCTACGAGCAGTACTTC,CASSLLRVAAYEQYF
TRBV6-1,17,-,-,TRBJ2-5,TGTGCCAGCAGTGTCGCAATTTGGGGCGGGGTCCAAGAGACCCAGTACTTC,CASSVAIWGGVQETQYF
TRBV6-6,15,-,-,TRBJ2-1,TGTGCCAGCAGCCCAATCAGGGGGGCGGACAATGAGCAGTTCTTC,CASSPIRGADNEQFF
TRBV9,15,-,-,TRBJ1-2,TGTGCCAGCAGCGTAGGTCCAGGGTTTGACTATGGCTACACCTTC,CASSVGPGFDYGYTF
TRBV5-1,15,TRBD1,once,TRBJ2-2,TGCGCCAGCAGCCCGCACAGGGGGGCGACCGGGGAGCTGTTTTTT,CASSPHRGATGELFF
TRBV6-5,15,-,-,TRBJ1-1,TGTGCCAGCAGTTACTCGAACAGCGGGGACACTGAAGCTTTCTTT,CASSYSNSGDTEAFF
TRBV6-6,12,-,few,TRBJ2-7,TGTGCCAGCAGTTTCCAGGTGAACGAGCAGTACTTC,CASSFQVNEQYF
TRBV7-8,14,TRBD1,few,TRBJ1-2,TGTGCCAGCAGCTTAGGGACAGGGGCGGGGGGCTACACCTTC,CASSLGTGAGGYTF
TRBV2,14,TRBD2,-,TRBJ2-7,TGTGCCAGCAGTGTCGGGGGGAGTGGGTACGAGCAGTACTTC,CASSVGGSGYEQYF
TRBV5-1,15,-,-,TRBJ2-7,TGCGCCAGCAGCTTGGAGGGAGCGCCCTCCTACGAGCAGTACTTC,CASSLEGAPSYEQYF
TRBV6-6,15,TRBD2,-,TRBJ2-7,TGTGCCAGCAGCCCCGGGGGGGGAGGGGGCTACGAGCAGTACTTC,CASSPGGGGGYEQYF
TRBV19,13,-,-,TRBJ1-2,TGTGCCAGTAGTTTTAGAGCTAACTATGGCTACACCTTC,CASSFRANYGYTF
TRBV27,18,TRBD2,once,TRBJ2-7,TGTGCCAGCAATTTCCCTGGACTAGCGCGCCTGAGAGGGTACGAGCAGTACTTC,CASNFPGLARLRGYEQYF
TRBV7-8,16,-,-,TRBJ1-5,TGTGCCAGCAGCTTTGGCAGGGCCCTGCCAAATCAGCCCCAGCATTTT,CASSFGRALPNQPQHF
TRBV6-4,14,-,-,TRBJ2-3,TGTGCCAACGTACTAGGGAGGTTCACAGATACGCAGTATTTT,CANVLGRFTDTQYF
TRBV19,15,TRBD1,-,TRBJ1-5,TGTGCCAGTAGTACAGAGACAGGGGGGGGTCAGCCCCAGCATTTT,CASSTETGGGQPQHF
TRBV19,14,-,-,TRBJ2-2,TGTGCCAGTGCAGGGGCAGTGAACACCGGGGAGCTGTTTTTT,CASAGAVNTGELFF
TRBV5-4,16,-,-,TRBJ2-3,TGTGCCAGCAGCGGAGGGGACAGACGTAGCACAGATACGCAGTATTTT,CASSGGDRRSTDTQYF
TRBV13,16,-,once,TRBJ2-6,TGTGCCAGCAGCGCTAACTCTATGTCTGGGGCCAACGTCCTGACTTTC,CASSANSMSGANVLTF
TRBV14,16,TRBD2,-,TRBJ2-1,TGTGCCAGCAGCCACCCGAGGCTAGCGGGGGGGAATGAGCAGTTCTTC,CASSHPRLAGGNEQFF
TRBV11-3,13,-,once,TRBJ1-1,TGTGCCAGCAGCTCGAACTTTGACACTGAAGCTTTCTTT,CASSSNFDTEAFF
TRBV19,16,TRBD1,-,TRBJ1-1,TGTGCCAGTCTTTCAATCGGACAGGCGTCGAACACTGAAGCTTTCTTT,CASLSIGQASNTEAFF
TRBV2,16,TRBD1,-,TRBJ1-5,TGTGCCAGCAGGCACGAAATGGGACAGGGGAGCCAGCCCCAGCATTTT,CASRHEMGQGSQPQHF
TRBV5-1,15,-,-,TRBJ1-4,TGCGCCAGCAGCTTGGCCGGGTACTTAAATGAAAAACTGTTTTTT,CASSLAGYLNEKLFF
TRBV7-9,16,-,-,TRBJ1-6,TGTGCCAGCAGCCCACGTGCGGGGGCTGGGAATTCACCCCTCCACTTT,CASSPRAGAGNSPLHF
TRBV7-9,13,-,-,TRBJ2-7,TGTGCCAGCAGCTTAGGACAGGAGTACGAGCAGTACTTC,CASSLGQEYEQYF
TRBV30,14,-,-,TRBJ1-1,TGTGCCTGGAGTGTACTGGGGGGGAACACTGAAGCTTTCTTT,CAWSVLGGNTEAFF
TRBV4-2,15,TRBD1,-,TRBJ1-4,TGTGCCAGCAGCTCGGGGACAGGGGCTAATGAAAAACTGTTTTTT,CASSSGTGANEKLFF
TRBV27,15,-,-,TRBJ2-1,TGTGCCAGCAGTTTTCTTGACAGTTCCTACAATGAGCAGTTCTTC,CASSFLDSSYNEQFF
TRBV18,14,-,-,TRBJ2-5,TGTGCCAGCTCACCTCCCTCTCGGCGGGAGACCCAGTACTTC,CASSPPSRRETQYF
TRBV5-4,16,TRBD1,-,TRBJ2-3,TGTGCCAGCAGCTCCCCGACAGGGGGAAGCACAGATACGCAGTATTTT,CASSSPTGGSTDTQYF
TRBV30,17,TRBD2,-,TRBJ2-1,TGTGCCTGGATGGGTGCTAGCGGGGGGCCATCCTACAATGAGCAGTTCTTC,CAWMGASGGPSYNEQFF
TRBV27,16,TRBD2,-,TRBJ2-7,TGTGCCAGCAGCTCCAAGACTAGCGGGGGGGCCTCCGAGCAGTACTTC,CASSSKTSGGASEQYF
TRBV4-1,16,-,-,TRBJ1-2,TGCGCCAGCAGCCAAGGGCAGGCGCCTCAGGGCCATGGCTACACCTTC,CASSQGQAPQGHGYTF
TRBV6-6,12,-,-,TRBJ1-4,TGTGCCAGCGGGAGGGGTAATGAAAAACTGTTTTTT,CASGRGNEKLFF
TRBV5-5,12,-,-,TRBJ2-1,TGTGCCAGCAGCCCGGACACCAATGAGCAGTTCTTC,CASSPDTNEQFF
TRBV7-3,13,-,-,TRBJ1-2,-,CASSFGPGQGYTF